A single TCR beta chain is shown here with its context. This entry is derived from a study of T cells in women clearing cervical HPV infection. Profiling relied on immunoSEQ multiplex PCR, and the TCRdb table lists in-frame clones only, not all of them. This sample contains about 39,000 clones. The sequenced sample consisted of blood buffy coat. The sequence derives from a woman between 18 and 70 years old with a cervical HPV16 infection that either progressed to CIN3+ or cleared (not recorded which).

The CDR3 bases that were read are TGTGCCTGGACTGGAGGGGGCGCAAATACG. Translation: CAWTGGGANT. From start to end, the CDR3 is CAWTGGGANTQYF. The V call is TRBV30, the J call TRBJ2-3; maybe TRBD1 (7 bases). The sequence runs out 3 residues before the end of the CDR3; the remainder is reconstructed from the germline J gene. The ends were cut back, 4 bases at V and 7 bases at J, with 15 bases in the middle. Germline V gene lookup returns CDR1 GTSNPN and CDR2 SVGIG (reference sequence). The CDR3 is 13 amino acids.